This T cell receptor (beta chain) was recorded in a study of OX40 agonist ivuxolimab in advanced cancers. Data came from immunoSEQ multiplex PCR; TCRdb stores just in-frame clones and leaves some out. The repertoire holds around 79,000 clones, 75% to 95% seen once, with under 3% in the top ten. Comment on this clone: Its specificity is unknown.

The junction had 8 bases not matched to a gene; V was cut back by 0 bases and J by 7 bases. CDR3 length: 16 amino acids. Germline CDR1 reads MGHRA; CDR2 reads YSYEKL. Points from the study as a whole: Several nonresponders also turned out to have low normalized T-cell clonal expansion.

The chain joins TRBV4-1 to TRBJ1-4, with 7 bases that match TRBD1. The sample in question was CD4+ or CD8+ T cells sorted from blood, obtained in a trial of the OX40 agonist ivuxolimab. The sequence came from an adult with an advanced solid tumor such as melanoma, head and neck, liver or kidney cancer. The CDR3 nucleotides are TGCGCCAGCAGCCAAGAGGAGGGTAGGGGGCCTGAAAAACTGTTTTTT. Protein: CASSQEEGRGPEKLFF.